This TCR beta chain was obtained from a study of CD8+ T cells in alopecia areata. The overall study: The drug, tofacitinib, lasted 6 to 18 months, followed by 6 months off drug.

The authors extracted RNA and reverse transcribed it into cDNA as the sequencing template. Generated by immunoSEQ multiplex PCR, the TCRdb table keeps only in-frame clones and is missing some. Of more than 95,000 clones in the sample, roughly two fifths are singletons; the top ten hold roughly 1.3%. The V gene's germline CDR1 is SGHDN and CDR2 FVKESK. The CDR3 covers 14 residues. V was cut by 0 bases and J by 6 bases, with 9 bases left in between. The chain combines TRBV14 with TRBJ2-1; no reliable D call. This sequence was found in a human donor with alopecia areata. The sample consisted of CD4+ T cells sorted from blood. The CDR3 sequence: CASSQDWAANEQFF. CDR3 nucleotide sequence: TGTGCCAGCAGCCAAGATTGGGCCGCCAATGAGCAGTTCTTC.